This TCR beta chain was retrieved from a study of T cells after posttransplantation cyclophosphamide. Study-wide points: Recipient CMV seropositivity and CMV reactivation strongly tracked TRB clonality. Later blood repertoires were often dominated by clones from the donor CD8+ memory compartment.

On the day of bone marrow donation, the related graft donor provided peripheral blood. Turning to this clone: Its matching antigen is unknown.

The repertoire was sequenced with immunoSEQ multiplex PCR; TCRdb's copy has only in-frame clones and lacks some. The repertoire holds 47,000 or so clones, around nine tenths seen once, with 3.1% in the top ten. This CDR3 has 15 amino acids. V lost 5 bases, J lost 3 bases, and 5 bases stayed unmatched. Looked up from germline, CDR1 is SGHVS and CDR2 is FNYEAQ. This receptor was taken from a woman aged 45-65 years in good health and a related stem cell transplant donor. The chain has TRBV7-6 and TRBJ2-5; TRBD2 matches at 11 bases. Sequenced material: PBMCs. DNA for the CDR3: TGTGCCAGCAGCACCCTGACTAGCGGGGAAGAGACCCAGTACTTC. Its protein product is CASSTLTSGEETQYF.